This T cell receptor (beta chain) derives from a study of yellow fever vaccine responses in identical twins. V trimming: 0 bases; J trimming: 2 bases; junction bases outside the gene matches: 7. Germline V CDR1 and CDR2: SGHAT, FQDESV (reference sequence). CDR3 length: 17 amino acids. General study results and limits: The T cell response to vaccination in identical twins was reportedly partly convergent and partly personalized.

About this clonotype: Its antigen remains unidentified.

TCRdb redid the calling of the RT-PCR reads with MiXCR, one entry per CDR3 protein. The sample includes approximately 2,000 distinct CDR3 sequences, around four fifths of them seen just once. Specimen: T cells from blood (PBMCs), unsorted or a sorted subset (not recorded which), collected before or after yellow fever vaccination (not recorded which). The clonotype comes from a woman younger than 30 who received the yellow fever vaccine. The chain joins TRBV11-1 to TRBJ2-3; 8 bases are a match to TRBD1. CDR3 in DNA: TGTGCCAGCAGCTTAGCGACAGGGGACTCCCCCACAGATACGCAGTATTTT. This gives the protein CASSLATGDSPTDTQYF.